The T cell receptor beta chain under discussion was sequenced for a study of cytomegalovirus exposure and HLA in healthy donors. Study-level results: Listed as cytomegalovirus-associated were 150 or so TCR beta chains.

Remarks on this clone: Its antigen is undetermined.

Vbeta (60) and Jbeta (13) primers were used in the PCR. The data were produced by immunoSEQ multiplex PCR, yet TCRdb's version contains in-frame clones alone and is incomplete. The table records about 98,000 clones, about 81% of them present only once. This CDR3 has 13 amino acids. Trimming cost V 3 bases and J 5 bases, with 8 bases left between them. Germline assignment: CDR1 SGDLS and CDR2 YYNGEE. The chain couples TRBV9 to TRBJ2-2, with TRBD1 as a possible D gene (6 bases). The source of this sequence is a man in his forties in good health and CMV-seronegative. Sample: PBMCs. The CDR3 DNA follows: TGTGCCAGCAGCGGCCAGGGGACCGGGGAGCTGTTTTTT. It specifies CASSGQGTGELFF.